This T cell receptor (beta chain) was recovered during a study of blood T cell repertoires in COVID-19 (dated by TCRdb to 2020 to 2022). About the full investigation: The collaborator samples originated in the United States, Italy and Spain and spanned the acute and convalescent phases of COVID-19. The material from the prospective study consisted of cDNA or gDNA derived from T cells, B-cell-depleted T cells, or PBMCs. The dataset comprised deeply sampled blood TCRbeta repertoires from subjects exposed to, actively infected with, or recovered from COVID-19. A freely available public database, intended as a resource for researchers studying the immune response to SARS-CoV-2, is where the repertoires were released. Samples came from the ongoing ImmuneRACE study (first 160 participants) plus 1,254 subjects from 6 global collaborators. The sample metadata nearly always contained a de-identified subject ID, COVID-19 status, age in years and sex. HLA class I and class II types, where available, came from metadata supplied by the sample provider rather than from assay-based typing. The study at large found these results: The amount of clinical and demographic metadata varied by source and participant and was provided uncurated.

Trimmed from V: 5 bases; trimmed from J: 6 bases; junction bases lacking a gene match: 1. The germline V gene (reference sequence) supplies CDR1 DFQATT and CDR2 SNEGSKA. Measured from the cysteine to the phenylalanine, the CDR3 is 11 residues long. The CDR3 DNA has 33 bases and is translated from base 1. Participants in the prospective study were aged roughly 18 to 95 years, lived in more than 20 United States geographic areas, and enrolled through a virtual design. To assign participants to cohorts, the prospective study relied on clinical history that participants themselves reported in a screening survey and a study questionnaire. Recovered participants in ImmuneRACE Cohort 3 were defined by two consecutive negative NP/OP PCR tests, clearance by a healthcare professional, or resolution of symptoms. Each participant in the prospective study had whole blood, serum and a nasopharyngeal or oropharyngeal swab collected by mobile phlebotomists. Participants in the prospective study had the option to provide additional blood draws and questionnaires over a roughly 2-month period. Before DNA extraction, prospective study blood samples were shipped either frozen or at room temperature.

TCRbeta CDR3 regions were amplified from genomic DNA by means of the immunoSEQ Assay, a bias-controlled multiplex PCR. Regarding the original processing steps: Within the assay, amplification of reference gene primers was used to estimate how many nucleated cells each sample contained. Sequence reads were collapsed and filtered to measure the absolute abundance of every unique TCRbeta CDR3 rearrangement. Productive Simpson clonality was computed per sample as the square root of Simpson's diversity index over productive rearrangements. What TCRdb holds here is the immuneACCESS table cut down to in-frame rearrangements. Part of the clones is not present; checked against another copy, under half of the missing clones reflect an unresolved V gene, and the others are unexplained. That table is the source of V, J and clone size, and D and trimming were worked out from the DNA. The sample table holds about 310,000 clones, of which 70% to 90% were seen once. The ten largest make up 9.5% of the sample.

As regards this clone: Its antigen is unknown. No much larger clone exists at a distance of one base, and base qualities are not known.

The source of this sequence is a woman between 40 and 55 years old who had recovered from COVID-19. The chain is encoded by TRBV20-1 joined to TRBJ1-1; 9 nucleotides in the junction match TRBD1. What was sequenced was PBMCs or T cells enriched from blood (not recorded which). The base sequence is TGCAGTGCTTGGACAGGGGCTGAAGCTTTCTTT. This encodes CSAWTGAEAFF.